This entry is about one TCR beta chain. This sample was included in a study of blood T cell repertoires in COVID-19. As for the study in general: COVID-19 samples from acute and convalescent phases originated in the United States, Italy and Spain. Sources were T cells, B-cell-depleted T cells, or PBMCs; the material itself was cDNA or gDNA.

As originally analysed: The authors estimated nucleated cell counts from reference gene primer amplification. The repertoire was sequenced with immunoSEQ multiplex PCR; TCRdb's copy has only in-frame clones and lacks some. Clonal size and the V and J genes are those of that table, whereas D and trimming came from the DNA. The sample lists some 110,000 clones, around 86% occurring once. The receptor was isolated from a man aged 35 to 55 with acute or convalescent COVID-19. Sequenced input: peripheral blood.

Here the CDR3 reads CASSHSSGEAFF. The CDR3 DNA follows: TGCGCCAGCAGCCATTCTAGCGGGGAAGCTTTCTTT. The V and J genes are TRBV4-3 and TRBJ1-1; the D is unclear. Germline-derived CDR1 and CDR2 are LGHNA and YSLEER. The CDR3 is 12 residues long. V dropped 3 bases and J dropped 8 bases, with 10 bases sitting between them.